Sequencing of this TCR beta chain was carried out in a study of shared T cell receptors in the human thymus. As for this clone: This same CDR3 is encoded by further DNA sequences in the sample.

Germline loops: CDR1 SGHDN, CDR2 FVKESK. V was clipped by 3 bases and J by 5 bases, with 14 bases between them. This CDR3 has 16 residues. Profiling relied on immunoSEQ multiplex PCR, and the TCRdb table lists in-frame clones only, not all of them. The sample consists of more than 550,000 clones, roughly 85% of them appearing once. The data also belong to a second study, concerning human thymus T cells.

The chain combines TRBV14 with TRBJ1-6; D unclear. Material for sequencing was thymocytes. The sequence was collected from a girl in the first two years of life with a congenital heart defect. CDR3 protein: CASSHLPGLDNSPLHF. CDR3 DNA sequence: TGTGCCAGCAGCCACTTACCGGGTTTAGATAATTCACCCCTCCACTTT.